Presented here are 22 T cell receptor beta chains from one specimen sequenced in a study of T cell changes during pregnancy in multiple sclerosis. Assay used: immunoSEQ multiplex PCR; TCRdb lists only in-frame clones, some missing. There are about 31,000 clones in the sample; about nine tenths occur only once, and 9.5% to 10% lies in the top ten. The source material was CD8+ T cells from peripheral blood mononuclear cells, sampled in the first trimester of pregnancy. The receptors were sampled from a female donor with multiple sclerosis, enrolled in a pregnancy study.

This clone was seen many times. This chain uses TRBV2 with TRBJ1-2, with D tentatively TRBD1 (6 bases). V lost 4 bases, J lost 6 bases, and 12 bases lay in between. The germline CDR1 and CDR2 sequences are SNHLY and FYNNEI. CDR3 length equals 13 residues. The CDR3 DNA sequence: TGTGCCAGCAGTGCAGGGGCCTACGATGGCTACACCTTC. Its translation: CASSAGAYDGYTF.

This clone was recorded a few times. V gene TRBV19 combines with J gene TRBJ1-1, with 8 nucleotides matching TRBD1. The V gene's germline CDR1 is LNHDA and CDR2 SQIVND (reference sequence). The CDR3 is made up of 16 amino acids. Unmatched junction bases numbered 8, after V lost 4 bases and J lost 1 base. CDR3 nucleotides: TGTGCCAGTAGTAGCCGGGACAGGTGGGAGAACACTGAAGCTTTCTTT. This sequence encodes CASSSRDRWENTEAFF.

V and J are TRBV7-3 and TRBJ1-1, with D maybe TRBD1 (5 bases). From germline, CDR1 is SGHTA and CDR2 FQGTGA. This CDR3 region has 13 residues. V gave up 5 bases and J gave up 4 bases, with 11 bases separating them. Written as DNA, the CDR3 is TGTGCCAGCAGCAGTCAGGGTGGCACTGAAGCTTTCTTT. This gives the protein CASSSQGGTEAFF.

The rearrangement joins TRBV13 to TRBJ1-2; 8 bases match TRBD1. The V gene end was trimmed by 7 bases and the J gene end by 7 bases; junction bases not matched to a gene: 8. The CDR3 spans 13 residues. CDR1 is PRHDT and CDR2 is FYEKMQ in the germline V gene (reference sequence). The CDR3 coding sequence is TGTGCCAGCACCGGACAGGACAGGGTTGGCTACACCTTC. Translated: CASTGQDRVGYTF.

The genes are TRBV18 and TRBJ2-7; D might be TRBD2 (6 bases). The CDR3 is made up of 14 amino acids. V lost 3 bases and J lost 3, with 12 bases in between. Germline V gene data show CDR1 as KGHSH and CDR2 as LQKENI. The CDR3 region has the DNA TGTGCCAGCTCACCCGGGGGATTCAGCTACGAGCAGTACTTC. This sequence encodes CASSPGGFSYEQYF.

The chain is built from TRBV5-5 and TRBJ1-2, with D unresolved. Germline-derived CDR1 and CDR2 are SGHKS and YYEKEE (reference sequence). This CDR3 contains 15 residues. Trimming removed 0 bases from V and 2 bases from J, with 11 bases in between. CDR3 amino acids: CASSLGWASNYGYTF. CDR3 in DNA: TGTGCCAGCAGCTTGGGGTGGGCCTCGAACTATGGCTACACCTTC.

The chain has TRBV2 and TRBJ2-5; D might be TRBD2 (5 bases). V was cut by 6 bases and J by 3 bases, with 20 bases left in between. The CDR3 totals 16 residues. Germline V lookup: CDR1 SNHLY, CDR2 FYNNEI. In nucleotides, the CDR3 is TGTGCCAGCAGCCCCCCGGGAAGCCAAGAAAAAGAGACCCAGTACTTC. This codes for CASSPPGSQEKETQYF.

V is TRBV2 and J is TRBJ2-1; 7 bases are shared with TRBD2. After removal of 11 bases from V and 5 bases from J, the junction contained 9 bases not matched to a gene. CDR1 and CDR2 (germline): SNHLY, FYNNEI. The CDR3 length is 13 residues. CDR3 nucleotides: TGTGCCGGAGACAATGGGGGGGACAATGAGCAGTTCTTC. As protein: CAGDNGGDNEQFF.

The chain has TRBV15 and TRBJ2-7; the match to TRBD1 covers 7 bases. Germline V lookup: CDR1 LNHNV, CDR2 YYDKDF (reference sequence). The V and J ends lost 5 bases and 3 bases, in that order; junction bases with no gene match: 13. This CDR3 spans 16 amino acids. This CDR3 is CATSGTGAVGDYEQYF. CDR3 in DNA: TGTGCCACCAGCGGTACAGGGGCCGTGGGGGACTACGAGCAGTACTTC. The entire variable domain, with the rest obtained from reference TRBV15 and TRBJ2-7, is as follows: DAMVIQNPRYQVTQFGKPVTLSCSQTLNHNVMYWYQQKSSQAPKLLFHYYDKDFNNEADTPDNFQSRRPNTSFCFLDIRSPGLGDTAMYLCATSGTGAVGDYEQYFGPGTRLTVT.

V usage is TRBV29-1 and J usage is TRBJ2-3; 11 nucleotides agree with TRBD1. Germline CDR1 SQVTM, CDR2 ANQGSEA. The CDR3 loop spans 14 amino acids. V was pared by 3 bases and J by 5 bases, with 4 bases of the junction left unmatched. The CDR3 region is CSVEDRGLEDTQYF. DNA for the CDR3: TGCAGCGTTGAGGACAGGGGGCTGGAAGATACGCAGTATTTT.

The J gene is TRBJ2-7, the V gene TRBV14; D gene uncertain. This CDR3 has 13 residues. CDR1 SGHDN and CDR2 FVKESK come from the germline V gene. Between the trimmed V and J ends, which lost 2 bases and 3 bases, there was a span of 8 bases. The CDR3 nucleotides are TGTGCCAGCAGCCAAATGATAGACTACGAGCAGTACTTC. As protein: CASSQMIDYEQYF.

The CDR3 loop reads CASSPPSGGYNTEAFF. CDR3 in DNA: TGTGCCAGCAGCCCTCCTAGTGGGGGCTATAACACTGAAGCTTTCTTT. J is TRBJ1-1 and V is TRBV7-9; maybe TRBD1 (6 bases). V was trimmed by 5 bases and J by 2 bases, leaving 18 bases between them. Germline values: CDR1 SEHNR, CDR2 FQNEAQ (reference sequence). The CDR3 consists of 16 residues.

V and J are TRBV6-6 and TRBJ2-1, with TRBD2 matching over 8 bases. Germline V CDR1 and CDR2: MNHNY, SVGAGI (reference sequence). After removal of 7 bases from V and 1 base from J, the junction contained 3 bases not matched to a gene. The CDR3 loop spans 14 amino acids. The CDR3 DNA reads TGTGCCAGCACAACTAGCGGTTCCTACAATGAGCAGTTCTTC. Translating gives CASTTSGSYNEQFF.

This clone was recorded only once. J is TRBJ2-1 and V is TRBV4-3; D is ambiguous. V lost 0 bases to trimming and J lost 0 bases, with 6 bases between them. The CDR3 contains 15 residues. Per germline, CDR1 LGHNA and CDR2 YSLEER. CDR3 residues: CASSQDADSYNEQFF. In nucleotides, the CDR3 is TGCGCCAGCAGCCAAGATGCGGACTCCTACAATGAGCAGTTCTTC.

The rearrangement links TRBV30 to TRBJ1-1, with 7 bases matching TRBD1. The CDR3 has 14 amino acids. Germline values: CDR1 GTSNPN, CDR2 SVGIG (reference sequence). With 3 bases clipped from V and 2 bases from J, the junction kept 6 bases outside the gene matches. The CDR3 DNA sequence: TGTGCCTGGAGCCCGGGACAGCTTAACACTGAAGCTTTCTTT. This gives the protein CAWSPGQLNTEAFF.

The genes are TRBV19 and TRBJ2-7; no clear D gene. V dropped 0 bases and J dropped 0 bases, with 9 bases sitting between them. In germline, CDR1 is LNHDA, CDR2 SQIVND (reference sequence). This CDR3 comprises 15 residues. CDR3 in amino acids: CASSIDHGDSYEQYF. Written as DNA, the CDR3 is TGTGCCAGTAGTATAGATCACGGTGACTCCTACGAGCAGTACTTC.

The chain joins TRBV7-9 to TRBJ2-7; a weak D match, TRBD2 (6 bases). CDR3 length: 13 residues. V lost 5 bases, J lost 3 bases, and 11 bases lay in between. The germline CDR1 and CDR2 sequences are SEHNR and FQNEAQ (reference sequence). The CDR3: CASSPRGNYEQYF. Here the CDR3 DNA reads TGTGCCAGCAGCCCTCGGGGGAACTACGAGCAGTACTTC.

In this sample, this clone turned up many times. V gene TRBV29-1 combines with J gene TRBJ1-1; the match to TRBD1 covers 7 bases. V lost 7 bases, J lost 3 bases, and 5 bases stayed unmatched. Germline-derived CDR1 and CDR2 are SQVTM and ANQGSEA. The CDR3 totals 12 residues. In DNA, the CDR3 is TGCAGCGCCCGGACAGGAGACACTGAAGCTTTCTTT. Translated: CSARTGDTEAFF.

The J gene is TRBJ1-6, the V gene TRBV21-1; the D call TRBD1 from the table was never checked on the DNA. TRBV21-1 constitutes a pseudogene. The length of the CDR3 is 14 residues. The CDR3 sequence: CASARGQGNSPLHF. The CDR3 DNA reads TGTGCCAGCGCCCGAGGACAGGGTAATTCACCCCTCCACTTT.

This clone is termed medium-sized (0.01 to 0.1%). The chain employs TRBV7-9 and TRBJ1-2, with 7 bases that match TRBD1. V was pared by 3 bases and J by 8 bases, with 9 bases of the junction left unmatched. The CDR3 runs to 14 residues. Per the germline V gene, CDR1 is SEHNR and CDR2 is FQNEAQ (reference sequence). This CDR3 is CASSFRTGLTGYTF. As DNA, the CDR3 is TGTGCCAGCAGCTTCAGGACAGGTCTCACCGGCTACACCTTC.

The J gene is TRBJ2-7, the V gene TRBV19; 7 nucleotides match TRBD1. CDR3 size: 13 residues. CDR1 LNHDA and CDR2 SQIVND come from the germline V gene (reference sequence). The ends lost 1 base at V and 4 bases at J; junction bases unmatched: 1. CDR3 DNA sequence: TGTGCCAGTAGTATAGGACAGGGTTACGAGCAGTACTTC. It codes for CASSIGQGYEQYF.

This clone was detected once. The chain links TRBV10-3 to TRBJ1-2; D remains unclear. V gave up 5 bases and J gave up 6 bases, with 22 bases separating them. Germline V gives CDR1 ENHRY, CDR2 SYGVKD. CDR3 length: 16 amino acids. In nucleotides, the CDR3 is TGTGCCATCAGTTCATCCCTGGAGACGAGAAGCGATGGCTACACCTTC. As protein: CAISSSLETRSDGYTF.